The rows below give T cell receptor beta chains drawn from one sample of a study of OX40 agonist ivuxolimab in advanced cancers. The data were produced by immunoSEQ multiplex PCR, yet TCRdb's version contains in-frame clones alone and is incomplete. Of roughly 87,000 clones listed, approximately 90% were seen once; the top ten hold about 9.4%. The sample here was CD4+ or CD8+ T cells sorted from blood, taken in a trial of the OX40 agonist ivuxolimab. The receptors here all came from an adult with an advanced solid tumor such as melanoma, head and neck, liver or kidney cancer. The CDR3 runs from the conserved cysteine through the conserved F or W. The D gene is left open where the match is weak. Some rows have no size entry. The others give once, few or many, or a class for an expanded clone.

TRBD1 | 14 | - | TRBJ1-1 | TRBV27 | CASSHGTGRTEAFF | TGTGCCAGCAGCCACGGGACAGGGCGCACTGAAGCTTTCTTT
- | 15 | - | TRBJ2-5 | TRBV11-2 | CASSRLTVGQETQYF | TGTGCCAGCAGCCGACTGACAGTGGGACAAGAGACCCAGTACTTC
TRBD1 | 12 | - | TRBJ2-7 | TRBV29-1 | CSVPGGSYEQYF | TGCAGCGTCCCAGGGGGCAGTTACGAGCAGTACTTC
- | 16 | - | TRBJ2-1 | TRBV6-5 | CASSYSIGAHNNEQFF | TGTGCCAGCAGTTACTCGATCGGGGCCCATAACAATGAGCAGTTCTTC
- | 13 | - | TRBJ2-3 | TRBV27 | CASSLMGPDTQYF | TGTGCCAGCAGTTTAATGGGTCCAGATACGCAGTATTTT
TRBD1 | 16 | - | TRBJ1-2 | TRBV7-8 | CASSSLDRAPSYGYTF | TGTGCCAGCAGCTCCTTAGACAGGGCACCTTCCTATGGCTACACCTTC
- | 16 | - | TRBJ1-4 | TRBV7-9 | CASSLDGLPTNEKLFF | TGTGCCAGCAGCTTAGACGGCCTCCCAACTAATGAAAAACTGTTTTTT
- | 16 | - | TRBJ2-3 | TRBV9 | CASSAGGGGLTDTQYF | TGTGCCAGCAGCGCCGGGGGTGGCGGGTTGACCGATACGCAGTATTTT
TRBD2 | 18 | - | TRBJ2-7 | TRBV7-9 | CASSPSLETSGGTYEQYF | TGTGCCAGCAGCCCAAGTCTAGAGACTAGCGGGGGTACCTACGAGCAGTACTTC
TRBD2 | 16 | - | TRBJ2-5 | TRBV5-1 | CASSPGLAGVGETQYF | TGCGCCAGCAGCCCCGGACTAGCGGGGGTTGGAGAGACCCAGTACTTC
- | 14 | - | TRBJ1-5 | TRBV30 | CAWKPEAGSQPQHF | TGTGCCTGGAAACCGGAGGCTGGGAGTCAGCCCCAGCATTTT
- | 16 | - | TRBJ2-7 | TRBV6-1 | CASSVGGYGSSYEQYF | TGTGCCAGCAGTGTGGGGGGATACGGAAGCTCCTACGAGCAGTACTTC
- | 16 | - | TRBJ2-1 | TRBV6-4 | CASSATRGPSQLEQFF | TGTGCCAGCAGTGCTACCCGGGGGCCGTCACAGTTAGAGCAGTTCTTC
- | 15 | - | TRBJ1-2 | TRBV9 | CASSVVTAQGYGYTF | TGTGCCAGCAGCGTAGTGACAGCTCAGGGATATGGCTACACCTTC
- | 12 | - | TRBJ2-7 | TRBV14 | CASSQARYEQYF | TGTGCCAGCAGCCAAGCACGGTACGAGCAGTACTTC
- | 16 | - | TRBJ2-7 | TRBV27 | CASSLDNRPLSYEQYF | TGTGCCAGCAGTTTAGACAACAGGCCCTTATCCTACGAGCAGTACTTC
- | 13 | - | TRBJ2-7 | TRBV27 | CASSWDGSGEQYF | TGTGCCAGCAGTTGGGACGGGTCGGGCGAGCAGTACTTC
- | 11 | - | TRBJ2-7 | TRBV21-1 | CASSKRLEQYF | TGTGCCAGCAGCAAAAGACTAGAGCAGTACTTC
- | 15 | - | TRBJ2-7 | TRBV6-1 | CASSEEVSVPYEQYF | TGTGCCAGCAGTGAAGAGGTATCGGTTCCCTACGAGCAGTACTTC
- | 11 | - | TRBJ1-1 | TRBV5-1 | CASSFGTEAFF | TGCGCCAGTTCTTTTGGCACTGAAGCTTTCTTT
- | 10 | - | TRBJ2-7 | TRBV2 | CASSGHEQYF | TGTGCCAGCAGTGGACACGAGCAGTACTTC
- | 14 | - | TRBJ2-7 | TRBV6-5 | CASSYREIGWEQYF | TGTGCCAGCAGCTACAGGGAGATAGGTTGGGAGCAGTACTTC
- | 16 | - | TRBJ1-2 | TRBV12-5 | CASGSWTTEANYGYTF | TGTGCTAGTGGTTCCTGGACGACAGAAGCTAACTATGGCTACACCTTC
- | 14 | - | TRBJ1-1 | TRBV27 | CASSPLGGNTEAFF | TGTGCCAGCAGTCCTCTGGGGGGGAACACTGAAGCTTTCTTT
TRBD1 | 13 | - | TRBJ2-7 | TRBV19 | CASRWTGGYEQYF | TGTGCCAGTAGGTGGACAGGGGGCTACGAGCAGTACTTC
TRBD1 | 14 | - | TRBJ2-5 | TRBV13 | CASSLGQGEETQYF | TGTGCCAGCAGCTTGGGACAGGGTGAAGAGACCCAGTACTTC
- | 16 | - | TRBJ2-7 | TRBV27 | CASSYSWGARTYEQYF | TGTGCCAGCAGTTACTCGTGGGGGGCCCGAACCTACGAGCAGTACTTC
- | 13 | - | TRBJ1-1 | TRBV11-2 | CASSLRLNTEAFF | TGTGCCAGCAGCCTCCGTTTGAACACTGAAGCTTTCTTT
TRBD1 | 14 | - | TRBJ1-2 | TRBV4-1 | CASSPWDSNYGYTF | TGCGCCAGCAGCCCCTGGGACAGTAACTATGGCTACACCTTC
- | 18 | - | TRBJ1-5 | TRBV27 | CASSLRQGTDYSNQPQHF | TGTGCCAGCAGTTTGCGGCAGGGGACCGACTATAGCAATCAGCCCCAGCATTTT
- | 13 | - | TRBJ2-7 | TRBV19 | CASSPGRSYEQYF | TGTGCCAGTAGTCCAGGGCGCTCCTACGAGCAGTACTTC
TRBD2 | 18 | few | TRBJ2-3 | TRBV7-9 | CASSLFKAGPPYTDTQYF | TGTGCCAGCAGCTTATTTAAAGCGGGGCCCCCCTACACAGATACGCAGTATTTT
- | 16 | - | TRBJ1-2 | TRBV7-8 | CASSPARYRANYGYTF | TGTGCCAGCAGCCCCGCGAGGTACAGGGCTAACTATGGCTACACCTTC
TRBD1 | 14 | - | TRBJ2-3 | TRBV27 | CASSQIGTGGTQYF | TGTGCCAGCAGTCAAATAGGGACAGGCGGTACGCAGTATTTT
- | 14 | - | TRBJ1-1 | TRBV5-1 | CASSHGRGNTEAFF | TGCGCCAGCAGCCATGGGAGGGGGAACACTGAAGCTTTCTTT
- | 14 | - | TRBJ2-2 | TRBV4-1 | CASSQPRGVGELFF | TGCGCCAGCAGCCAACCCCGGGGTGTCGGGGAGCTGTTTTTT